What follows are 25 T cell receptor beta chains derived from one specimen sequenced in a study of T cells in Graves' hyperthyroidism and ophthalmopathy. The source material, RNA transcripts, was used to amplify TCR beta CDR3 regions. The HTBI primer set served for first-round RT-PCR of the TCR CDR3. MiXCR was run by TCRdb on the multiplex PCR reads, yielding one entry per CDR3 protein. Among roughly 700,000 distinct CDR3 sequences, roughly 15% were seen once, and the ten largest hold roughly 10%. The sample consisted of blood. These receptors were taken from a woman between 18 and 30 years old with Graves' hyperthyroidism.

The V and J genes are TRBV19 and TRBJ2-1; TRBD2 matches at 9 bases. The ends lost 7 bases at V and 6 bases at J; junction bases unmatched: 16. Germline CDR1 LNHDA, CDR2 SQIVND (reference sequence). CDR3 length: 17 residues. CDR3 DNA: TGTGCCAGTAAGGCTAGCGGGAAATTTCAGGTGATCAATGAGCAGTTCTTC. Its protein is CASKASGKFQVINEQFF.

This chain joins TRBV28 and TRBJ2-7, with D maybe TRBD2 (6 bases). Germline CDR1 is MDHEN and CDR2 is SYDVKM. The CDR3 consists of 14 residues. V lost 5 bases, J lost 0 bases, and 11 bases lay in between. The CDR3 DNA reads TGTGCCAGCAGTCGGAGGGTCCCCTCCTACGAGCAGTACTTC. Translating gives CASSRRVPSYEQYF.

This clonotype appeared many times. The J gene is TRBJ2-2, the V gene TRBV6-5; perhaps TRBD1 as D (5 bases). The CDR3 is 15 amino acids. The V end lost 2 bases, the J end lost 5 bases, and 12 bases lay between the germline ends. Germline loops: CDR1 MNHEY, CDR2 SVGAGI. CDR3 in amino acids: CASSYDGQKTGELFF. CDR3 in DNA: TGTGCCAGCAGTTACGACGGACAAAAGACCGGGGAGCTGTTTTTT.

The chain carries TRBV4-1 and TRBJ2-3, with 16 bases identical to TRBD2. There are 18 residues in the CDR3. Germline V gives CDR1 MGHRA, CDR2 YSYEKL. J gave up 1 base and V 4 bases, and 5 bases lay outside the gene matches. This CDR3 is CASSPSGTSGRGTDTQYF. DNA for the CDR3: TGCGCCAGCAGCCCTTCCGGGACTAGCGGGAGGGGCACAGATACGCAGTATTTT.

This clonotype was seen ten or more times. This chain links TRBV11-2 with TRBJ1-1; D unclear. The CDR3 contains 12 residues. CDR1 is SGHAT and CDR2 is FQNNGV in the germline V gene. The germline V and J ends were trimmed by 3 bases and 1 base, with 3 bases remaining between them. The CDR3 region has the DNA TGTGCCAGCAGCTTCGCGAACACTGAAGCTTTCTTT. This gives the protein CASSFANTEAFF. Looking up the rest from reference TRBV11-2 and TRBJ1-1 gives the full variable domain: EAGVAQSPRYKIIEKRQSVAFWCNPISGHATLYWYQQILGQGPKLLIQFQNNGVVDDSQLPKDRFSAERLKGVDSTLKIQPAKLEDSAVYLCASSFANTEAFFGQGTRLTVV.

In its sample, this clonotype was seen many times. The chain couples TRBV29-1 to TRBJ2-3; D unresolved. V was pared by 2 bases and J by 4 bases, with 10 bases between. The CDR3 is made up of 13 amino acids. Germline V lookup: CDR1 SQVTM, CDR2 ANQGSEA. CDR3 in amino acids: CSVELSLADTQYF. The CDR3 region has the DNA TGCAGCGTTGAACTATCCCTGGCAGATACGCAGTATTTT.

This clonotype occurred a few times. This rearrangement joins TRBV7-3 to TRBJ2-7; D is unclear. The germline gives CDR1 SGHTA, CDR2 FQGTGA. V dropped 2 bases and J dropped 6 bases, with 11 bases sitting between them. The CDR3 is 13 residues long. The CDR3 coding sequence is TGTGCCAGCAGCTTATACGACTCAGGCGAGCAGTACTTC. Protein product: CASSLYDSGEQYF.

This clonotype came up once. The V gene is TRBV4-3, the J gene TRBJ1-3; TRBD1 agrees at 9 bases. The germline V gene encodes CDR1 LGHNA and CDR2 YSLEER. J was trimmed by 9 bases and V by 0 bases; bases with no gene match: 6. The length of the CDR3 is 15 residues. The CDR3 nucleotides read TGCGCCAGCAGCCAAGAACAGGGGGCGAAAGGCACCATATATTTT. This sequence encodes CASSQEQGAKGTIYF.

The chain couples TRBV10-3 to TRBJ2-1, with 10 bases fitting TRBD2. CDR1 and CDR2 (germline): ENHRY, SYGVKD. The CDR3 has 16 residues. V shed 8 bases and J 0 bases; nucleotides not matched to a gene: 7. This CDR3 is CAILITSGASYNEQFF. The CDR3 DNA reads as TGTGCCATCCTTATAACTAGCGGGGCCTCCTACAATGAGCAGTTCTTC.

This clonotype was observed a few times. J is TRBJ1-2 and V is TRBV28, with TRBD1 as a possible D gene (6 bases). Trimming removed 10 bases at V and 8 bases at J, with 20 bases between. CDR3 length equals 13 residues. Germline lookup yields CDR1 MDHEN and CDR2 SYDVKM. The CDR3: CATNDAGGGGYTF. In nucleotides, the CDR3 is TGTGCCACCAATGACGCGGGGGGCGGGGGCTACACCTTC.

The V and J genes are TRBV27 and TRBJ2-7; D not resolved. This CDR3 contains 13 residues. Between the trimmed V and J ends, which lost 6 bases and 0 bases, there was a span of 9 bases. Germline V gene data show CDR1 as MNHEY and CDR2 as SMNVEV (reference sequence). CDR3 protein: CASSNSASYEQYF. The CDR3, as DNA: TGTGCCAGCAGCAACTCCGCCTCCTACGAGCAGTACTTC.

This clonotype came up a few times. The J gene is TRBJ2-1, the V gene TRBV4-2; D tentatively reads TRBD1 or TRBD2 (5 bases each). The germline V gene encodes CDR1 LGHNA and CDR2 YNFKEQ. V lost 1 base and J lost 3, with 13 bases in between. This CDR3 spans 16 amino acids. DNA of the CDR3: TGTGCCAGCAGCCAAGTCACCCGGGACCTCTACAATGAGCAGTTCTTC. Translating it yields CASSQVTRDLYNEQFF.

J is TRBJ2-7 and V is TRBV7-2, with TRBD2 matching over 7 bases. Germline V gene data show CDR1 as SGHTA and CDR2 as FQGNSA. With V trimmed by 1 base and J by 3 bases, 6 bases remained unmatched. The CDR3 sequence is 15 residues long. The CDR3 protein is CASSLGRDYRYEQYF. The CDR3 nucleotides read TGTGCCAGCAGCTTAGGCCGGGACTACCGCTACGAGCAGTACTTC. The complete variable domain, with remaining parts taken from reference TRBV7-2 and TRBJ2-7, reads GAGVSQSPSNKVTEKGKDVELRCDPISGHTALYWYRQSLGQGLEFLIYFQGNSAPDKSGLPSDRFSAERTGGSVSTLTIQRTQQEDSAVYLCASSLGRDYRYEQYFGPGTRLTVT.

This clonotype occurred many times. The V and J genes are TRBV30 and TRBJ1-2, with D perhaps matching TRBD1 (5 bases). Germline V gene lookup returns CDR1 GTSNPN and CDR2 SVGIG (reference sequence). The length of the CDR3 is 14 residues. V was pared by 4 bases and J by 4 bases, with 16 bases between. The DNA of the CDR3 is TGTGCCTGGACAGCCCCGATGGGGGGCTATGGCTACACCTTC. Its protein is CAWTAPMGGYGYTF.

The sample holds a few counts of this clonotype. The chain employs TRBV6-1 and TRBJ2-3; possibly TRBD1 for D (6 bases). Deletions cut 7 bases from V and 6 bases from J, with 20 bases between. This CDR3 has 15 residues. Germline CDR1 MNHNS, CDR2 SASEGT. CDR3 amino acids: CASIFRDTTPDTQYF. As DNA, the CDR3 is TGTGCCAGCATATTCCGGGACACGACTCCGGATACGCAGTATTTT.

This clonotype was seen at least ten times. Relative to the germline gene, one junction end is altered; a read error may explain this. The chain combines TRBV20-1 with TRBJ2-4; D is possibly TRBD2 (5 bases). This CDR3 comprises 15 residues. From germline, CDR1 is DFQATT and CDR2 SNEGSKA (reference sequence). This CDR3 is CSASRGVAAKNIQYF. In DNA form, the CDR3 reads TGCAGCGCTAGCCGCGGAGTCGCGGCCAAAAACATTCAGTACTTC.

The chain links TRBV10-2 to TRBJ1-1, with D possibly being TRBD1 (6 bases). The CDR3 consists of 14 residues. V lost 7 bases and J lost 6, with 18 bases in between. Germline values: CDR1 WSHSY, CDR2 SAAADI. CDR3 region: CASIPGARFSEAFF. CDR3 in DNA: TGCGCCAGCATCCCGGGGGCTCGTTTCTCTGAAGCTTTCTTT.

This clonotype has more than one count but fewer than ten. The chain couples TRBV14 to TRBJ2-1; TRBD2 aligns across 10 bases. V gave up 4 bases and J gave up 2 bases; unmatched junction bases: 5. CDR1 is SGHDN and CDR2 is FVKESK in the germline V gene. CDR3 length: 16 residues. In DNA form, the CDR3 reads TGTGCCAGCAGCCGACTCGGACTAGCGGCCTACAATGAGCAGTTCTTC. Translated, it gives CASSRLGLAAYNEQFF. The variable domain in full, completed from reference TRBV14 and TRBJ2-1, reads EAGVTQFPSHSVIEKGQTVTLRCDPISGHDNLYWYRRVMGKEIKFLLHFVKESKQDESGMPNNRFLAERTGGTYSTLKVQPAELEDSGVYFCASSRLGLAAYNEQFFGPGTRLTVL.

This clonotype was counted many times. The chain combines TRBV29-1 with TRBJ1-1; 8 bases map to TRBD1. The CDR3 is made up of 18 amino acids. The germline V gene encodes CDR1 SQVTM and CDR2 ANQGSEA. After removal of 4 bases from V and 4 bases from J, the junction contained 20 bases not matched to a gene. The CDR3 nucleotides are TGCAGCGTTGCGGATCCGGGACAGGAGTGGGCACGTGCCACTGAAGCTTTCTTT. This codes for CSVADPGQEWARATEAFF.

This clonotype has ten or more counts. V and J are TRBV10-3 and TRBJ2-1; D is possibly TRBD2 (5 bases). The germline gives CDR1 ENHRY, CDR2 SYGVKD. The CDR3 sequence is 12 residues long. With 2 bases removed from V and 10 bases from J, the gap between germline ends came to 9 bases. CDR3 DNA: TGTGCCATCAGTGAGCCGGAGGCAGAGCAGTTCTTC. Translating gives CAISEPEAEQFF.

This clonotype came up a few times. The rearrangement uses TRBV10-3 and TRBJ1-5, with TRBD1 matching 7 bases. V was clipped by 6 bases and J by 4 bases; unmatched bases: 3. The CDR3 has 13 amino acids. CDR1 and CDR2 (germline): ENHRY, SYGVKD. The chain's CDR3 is CAIRGQPNQPQHF. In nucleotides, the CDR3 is TGTGCCATCAGGGGACAGCCTAATCAGCCCCAGCATTTT.

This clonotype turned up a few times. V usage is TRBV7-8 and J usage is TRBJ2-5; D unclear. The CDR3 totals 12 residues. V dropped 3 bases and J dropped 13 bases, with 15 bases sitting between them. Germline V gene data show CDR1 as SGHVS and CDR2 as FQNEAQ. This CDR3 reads CASSFVGGQTYF. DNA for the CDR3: TGTGCCAGCAGCTTCGTGGGCGGTCAGACGTACTTC.

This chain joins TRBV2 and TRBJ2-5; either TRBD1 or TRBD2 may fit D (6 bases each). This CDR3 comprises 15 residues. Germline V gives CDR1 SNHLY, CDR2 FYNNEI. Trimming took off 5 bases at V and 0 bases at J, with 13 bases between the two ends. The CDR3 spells CASSYMRGDQETQYF. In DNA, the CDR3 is TGTGCCAGCAGTTACATGAGGGGGGACCAAGAGACCCAGTACTTC.

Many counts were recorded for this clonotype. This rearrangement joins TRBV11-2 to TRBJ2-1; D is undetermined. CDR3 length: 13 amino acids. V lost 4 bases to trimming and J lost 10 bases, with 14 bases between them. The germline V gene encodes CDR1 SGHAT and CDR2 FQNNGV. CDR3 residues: CASSYPGRREQFF. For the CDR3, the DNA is TGTGCCAGCAGCTACCCAGGACGGCGGGAGCAGTTCTTC.

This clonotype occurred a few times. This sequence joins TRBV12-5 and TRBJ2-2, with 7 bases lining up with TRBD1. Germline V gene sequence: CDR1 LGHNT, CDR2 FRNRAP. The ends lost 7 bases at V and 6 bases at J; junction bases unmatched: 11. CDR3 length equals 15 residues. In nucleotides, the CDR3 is TGTGCTAGTGCCTTAACCGGCCAGGGGGCCGGGGAGCTGTTTTTT. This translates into CASALTGQGAGELFF.